Listed below are T cell receptor beta chains from one sample, sequenced in a study of Graves' ophthalmopathy and Graves' hyperthyroidism. TCRdb recomputed calls from the multiplex PCR reads with MiXCR, one row per CDR3 protein. Of fewer than 650,000 distinct CDR3 sequences detected, 20% to 25% appear once; the ten largest clones hold about 6.6%. The sequencing sample was made of peripheral blood. Receptor source: a woman under 30 with stable Graves' hyperthyroidism. Some clones in this sample may be carry-over from other donors' samples. Each CDR3 is given with its conserved first and last residue. The order of the fields is CDR3 length, D gene, V gene, clone size, J gene, CDR3 protein, CDR3 DNA. D genes are given only for firm matches. Expanded clones are given a class, and other clones once, few, many or no size at all.

14	-	TRBV6-2/TRBV6-3	many	TRBJ1-1	CASTLRGDSTEAFF	TGTGCCAGCACTTTACGTGGGGATAGCACTGAAGCTTTCTTT
13	-	TRBV24-1	few	TRBJ2-5	CATSEGEMETQYF	TGTGCCACCAGTGAGGGGGAAATGGAGACCCAGTACTTC
17	-	TRBV12-3/TRBV12-4	many	TRBJ1-5	CASSHLRGGNSNQPQHF	TGTGCCAGCAGCCACCTCAGAGGAGGGAATAGCAATCAGCCCCAGCATTTT
14	-	TRBV20-1	many	TRBJ1-1	CSARDSEVHTEAFF	TGCAGTGCTAGAGATTCCGAGGTCCACACTGAAGCTTTCTTT
15	-	TRBV6-1	many	TRBJ2-2	CASRPTGPDTGELFF	TGTGCCAGCAGACCTACAGGGCCCGACACCGGGGAGCTGTTTTTT
13	-	TRBV7-2	many	TRBJ2-5	CASSLVPKETQYF	TGTGCCAGCAGCTTAGTCCCAAAGGAGACCCAGTACTTC
14	-	TRBV6-1	many	TRBJ2-7	CASNPTSTSSEQYF	TGTGCCAGCAATCCAACCTCAACAAGCTCCGAGCAGTACTTC
16	TRBD1	TRBV12-3/TRBV12-4	many	TRBJ2-5	CATSGLTGGGQETQYF	TGTGCCACCAGTGGGCTGACAGGGGGTGGACAAGAGACCCAGTACTTC
14	-	TRBV5-1	-	TRBJ1-2	CASSGGTSNYGYTF	TGCGCCAGCAGCGGAGGGACATCTAACTATGGCTACACCTTC
14	TRBD1	TRBV12-3/TRBV12-4	once	TRBJ1-5	CASSCGQGYQSQHF	TGTGCCAGCAGTTGCGGACAGGGCTATCAGTCCCAGCATTTT
16	-	TRBV27	-	TRBJ1-6	CASSLWNRLEDSPLHF	TGTGCCAGCAGTTTATGGAACCGGCTGGAGGATTCACCCCTCCACTTT
13	TRBD2	TRBV20-1	-	TRBJ2-7	CSAPTSGDDEQYF	TGCAGTGCACCTACTAGCGGGGACGACGAGCAGTACTTC
15	TRBD1	TRBV2	many	TRBJ1-6	CASSETDRGNSPLHF	TGTGCCAGCAGTGAGACGGACAGGGGTAATTCACCCCTCCACTTT
16	TRBD2	TRBV24-1	-	TRBJ2-2	CATSDSSGGRTGELFF	TGTGCCACCAGTGACTCTAGCGGGGGGAGAACCGGGGAGCTGTTTTTT
15	TRBD1	TRBV5-1	-	TRBJ1-2	CASSSYDRGLDGYTF	TGCGCCAGCAGCTCCTATGACAGGGGGCTGGATGGCTACACCTTC
16	TRBD1	TRBV15	-	TRBJ2-7	CATSRIGTGGSYEQYF	TGTGCCACCAGCAGGATTGGGACAGGGGGATCCTACGAGCAGTACTTC
13	-	TRBV3-1	-	TRBJ1-2	CASSSEVRVGYTF	TGTGCCAGCAGCTCCGAAGTCAGGGTTGGCTACACCTTC
16	TRBD1	TRBV6-4	-	TRBJ2-2	CASRTGTGTPTGELFF	TGTGCCAGCAGGACCGGGACAGGGACGCCTACCGGGGAGCTGTTTTTT
16	TRBD1	TRBV19	many	TRBJ1-5	CASSRDRGSGIQPQHF	TGTGCCAGTAGTAGAGACAGGGGATCGGGAATTCAGCCCCAGCATTTT
14	-	TRBV7-9	many	TRBJ2-7	CASSSPWGGAEQYF	TGTGCCAGCAGCTCCCCCTGGGGGGGCGCCGAGCAGTACTTC
13	-	TRBV7-9	many	TRBJ1-2	CASSMTANYGYTF	TGTGCCAGCAGCATGACAGCTAACTATGGCTACACCTTC
15	-	TRBV20-1	-	TRBJ1-1	CSARDPLRMNTEAFF	TGCAGTGCTAGAGATCCTTTGCGTATGAACACTGAAGCTTTCTTT
15	-	TRBV27	many	TRBJ2-7	CASRPNWDVAYEQYF	TGTGCCAGCAGACCGAATTGGGACGTAGCCTACGAGCAGTACTTC
14	-	TRBV2	-	TRBJ2-7	CASSGSEVFYEQYF	TGTGCCAGCAGTGGGTCAGAAGTATTCTACGAGCAGTACTTC
14	-	TRBV3-1	-	TRBJ2-7	CASSKRTEVYEQYF	TGTGCCAGCAGCAAACGGACAGAAGTCTACGAGCAGTACTTC
12	-	TRBV30	many	TRBJ2-3	CAWSARTDTQYF	TGTGCCTGGAGTGCCCGCACAGATACGCAGTATTTT
14	TRBD1	TRBV12-3/TRBV12-4	many	TRBJ1-2	CASSLGDRGLGYTF	TGTGCCAGCAGTTTAGGGGACAGGGGGCTTGGCTACACCTTC
15	TRBD1	TRBV12-3/TRBV12-4	many	TRBJ1-2	CASSLDGGGPYGYTF	TGTGCCAGCAGTTTAGATGGAGGGGGCCCCTATGGCTACACCTTC
16	TRBD2	TRBV12-3/TRBV12-4	-	TRBJ2-5	CASSQPLGGGQETQYF	TGTGCCAGCAGCCAACCGCTGGGGGGGGGTCAAGAGACCCAGTACTTC
14	-	TRBV12-3/TRBV12-4	many	TRBJ2-7	CASSPGTQSYEQYF	TGTGCCAGCAGTCCCGGGACTCAATCCTACGAGCAGTACTTC
17	TRBD2	TRBV9	-	TRBJ2-5	CASSVGNSGAGGETQYF	TGTGCCAGCAGCGTAGGTAATAGCGGGGCTGGGGGCGAGACCCAGTACTTC
22	TRBD1	TRBV5-8	many	TRBJ1-2	CASESGKTRRGTEKEGIYGYTF	TGTGCCAGCGAGAGTGGCAAAACTCGTAGGGGGACAGAAAAAGAGGGGATCTATGGCTACACCTTC
12	-	TRBV12-3/TRBV12-4	-	TRBJ1-2	CASSLSLNGYTF	TGTGCCAGCAGTTTATCTCTTAATGGCTACACCTTC